Listed here are 4 T cell receptor beta chains from one sample, sequenced in a study of blood T cells in healthy people across ages. Primers used in a second PCR of about 7 to 12 cycles were a sample-barcoded 5' primer and a J-beta primer mix. TCRdb re-analysed the 5' RACE reads in MiXCR, keeping a single row per CDR3 protein. This sample has 1.5 million to 2 million distinct CDR3 sequences, with about 30% found just once. The sequenced sample consisted of blood. These receptor sequences come from a woman aged 30 to 39 in good health.

In this sample, this clonotype turned up a few times. The chain employs TRBV7-9 and TRBJ1-2, with D unresolved. The V end was cut by 7 bases, the J end by 2 bases, with 17 bases between. Germline V gene data show CDR1 as SEHNR and CDR2 as FQNEAQ (reference sequence). The CDR3 totals 15 residues. The CDR3 nucleotides are TGTGCCAGCACCCAACATGAGGGCAGGAACTATGGCTACACCTTC. It is translated as CASTQHEGRNYGYTF.

This clonotype has a handful of counts. This chain uses TRBV2 with TRBJ2-5; unclear D gene. CDR3 length: 13 residues. Between the trimmed V and J ends, which lost 3 bases and 5 bases, there was a span of 10 bases. Germline CDR1 is SNHLY and CDR2 is FYNNEI. CDR3 loop: CASSDLPTETQYF. The DNA for the CDR3 is TGTGCCAGCAGTGATCTCCCCACGGAGACCCAGTACTTC.

The chain recombines TRBV12-3 or TRBV12-4 with TRBJ2-1; TRBD2 matches at 9 bases. Trimming removed 1 base from V and 5 bases from J; junction bases left unmatched: 9. The CDR3 sequence is 17 residues long. CDR3 coding DNA: TGTGCCAGCAGTTTAGAGATCCGACTAGCGGAGCACAATGAGCAGTTCTTC. It specifies CASSLEIRLAEHNEQFF.

There are a few counts of this clonotype. The chain is built from TRBV6-6 and TRBJ2-7; possible D gene TRBD2, 6 bases. V gave up 6 bases and J gave up 7 bases, with 13 bases separating them. Germline CDR1 and CDR2: MNHNY and SVGAGI (reference sequence). This CDR3 is 12 amino acids long. The CDR3 loop is CASRLPREEQYF. The CDR3 nucleotides are TGTGCCAGCAGACTCCCCCGGGAGGAGCAGTACTTC.